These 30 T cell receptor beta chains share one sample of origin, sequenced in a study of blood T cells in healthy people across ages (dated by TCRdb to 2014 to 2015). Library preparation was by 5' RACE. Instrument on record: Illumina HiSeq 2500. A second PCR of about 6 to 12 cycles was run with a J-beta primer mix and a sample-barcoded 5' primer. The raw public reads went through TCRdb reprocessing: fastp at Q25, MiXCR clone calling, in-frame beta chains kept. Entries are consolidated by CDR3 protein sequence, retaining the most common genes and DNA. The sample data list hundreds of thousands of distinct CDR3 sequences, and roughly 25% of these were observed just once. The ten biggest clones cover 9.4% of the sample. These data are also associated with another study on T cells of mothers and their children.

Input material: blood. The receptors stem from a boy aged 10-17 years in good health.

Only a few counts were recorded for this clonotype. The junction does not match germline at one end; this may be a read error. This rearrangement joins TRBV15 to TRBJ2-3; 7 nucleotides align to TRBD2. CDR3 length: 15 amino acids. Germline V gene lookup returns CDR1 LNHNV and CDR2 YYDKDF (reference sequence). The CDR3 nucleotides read TGTGCCACCAGCAGGGCGGAGGCGGGAGCAGATACGCGGTATTTT. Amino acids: CATSRAEAGADTRYF.

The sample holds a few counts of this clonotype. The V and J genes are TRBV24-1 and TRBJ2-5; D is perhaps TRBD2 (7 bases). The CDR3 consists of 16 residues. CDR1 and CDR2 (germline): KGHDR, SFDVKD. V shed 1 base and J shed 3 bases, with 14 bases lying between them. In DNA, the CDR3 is TGTGCCACCAGTGATTTAATAGGCGGGGGCGAAGAGACCCAGTACTTC. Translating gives CATSDLIGGGEETQYF.

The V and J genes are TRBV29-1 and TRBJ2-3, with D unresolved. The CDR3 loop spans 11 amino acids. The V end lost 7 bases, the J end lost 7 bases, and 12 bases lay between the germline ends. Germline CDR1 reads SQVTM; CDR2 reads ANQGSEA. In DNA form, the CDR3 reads TGCAGCGCCCGCTGGCAGAATACGCAGTATTTT. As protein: CSARWQNTQYF.

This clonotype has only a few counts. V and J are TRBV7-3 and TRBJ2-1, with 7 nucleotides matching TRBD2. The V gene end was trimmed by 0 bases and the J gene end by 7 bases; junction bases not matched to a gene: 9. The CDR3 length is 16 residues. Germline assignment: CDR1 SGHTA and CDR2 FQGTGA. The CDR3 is CASSLTPLGGGNEQFF. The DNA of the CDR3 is TGTGCCAGCAGCTTAACCCCTCTGGGGGGGGGGAATGAGCAGTTCTTC.

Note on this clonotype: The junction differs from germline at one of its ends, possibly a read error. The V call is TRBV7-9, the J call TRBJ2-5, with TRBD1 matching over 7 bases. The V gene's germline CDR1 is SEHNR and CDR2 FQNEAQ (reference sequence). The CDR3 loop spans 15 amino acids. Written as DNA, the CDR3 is TGTGCCAGCAGCTTCCCAGGGGGAGAAGGAGAGGCCCAGTACTTC. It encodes CASSFPGGEGEAQYF.

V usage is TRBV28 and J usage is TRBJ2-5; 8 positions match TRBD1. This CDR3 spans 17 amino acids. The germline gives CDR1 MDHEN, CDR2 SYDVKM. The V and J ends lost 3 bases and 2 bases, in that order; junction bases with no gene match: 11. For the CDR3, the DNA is TGTGCCAGCAGTTTCTTCCCCGACAGGGGCCCACAAGAGACCCAGTACTTC. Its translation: CASSFFPDRGPQETQYF.

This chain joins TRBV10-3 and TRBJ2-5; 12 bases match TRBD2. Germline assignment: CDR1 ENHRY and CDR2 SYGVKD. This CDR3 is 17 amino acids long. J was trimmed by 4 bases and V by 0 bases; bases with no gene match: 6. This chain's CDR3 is CAISESRLAGVGETQYF. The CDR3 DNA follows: TGTGCCATCAGTGAGTCGAGACTAGCGGGAGTTGGAGAGACCCAGTACTTC.

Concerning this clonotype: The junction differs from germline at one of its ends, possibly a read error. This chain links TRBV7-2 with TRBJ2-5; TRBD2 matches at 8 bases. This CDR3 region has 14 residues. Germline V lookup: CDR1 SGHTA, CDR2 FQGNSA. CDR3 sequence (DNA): TGCGCCAGCAGTTCCAGCGGGAGATCGGAGACCCAGTACTTC. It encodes CASSSSGRSETQYF.

The CDR3 bases are TGTGCCAGCAGTTACTTAGGGGGCGCGGGGATGGGCACTGAAGCTTTCTTT. Amino acid sequence: CASSYLGGAGMGTEAFF. The chain is built from TRBV6-5 and TRBJ1-1; TRBD1 matches at 7 bases. The CDR3 contains 17 residues. Per germline, CDR1 MNHEY and CDR2 SVGAGI. The V gene end was trimmed by 1 base and the J gene end by 4 bases; junction bases not matched to a gene: 12.

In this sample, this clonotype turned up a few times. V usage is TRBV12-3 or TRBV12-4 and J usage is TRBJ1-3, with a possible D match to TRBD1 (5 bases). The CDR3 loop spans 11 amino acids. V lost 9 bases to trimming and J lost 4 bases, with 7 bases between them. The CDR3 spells CASGGGNTIYF. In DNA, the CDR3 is TGTGCCAGTGGGGGAGGAAACACCATATATTTT.

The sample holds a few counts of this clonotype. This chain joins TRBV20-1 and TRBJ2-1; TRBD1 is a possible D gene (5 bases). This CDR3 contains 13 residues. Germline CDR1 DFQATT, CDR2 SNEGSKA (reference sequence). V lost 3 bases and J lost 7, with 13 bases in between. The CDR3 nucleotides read TGCAGTGCTAGGGGTCCGACAGTAAATGAGCAGTTCTTC. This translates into CSARGPTVNEQFF.

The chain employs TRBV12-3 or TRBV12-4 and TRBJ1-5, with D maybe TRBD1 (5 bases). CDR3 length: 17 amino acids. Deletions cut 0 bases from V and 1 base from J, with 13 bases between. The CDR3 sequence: CASSLALGRASNQPQHF. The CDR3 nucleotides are TGTGCCAGCAGTTTAGCGCTAGGCAGGGCCAGCAATCAGCCCCAGCATTTT.

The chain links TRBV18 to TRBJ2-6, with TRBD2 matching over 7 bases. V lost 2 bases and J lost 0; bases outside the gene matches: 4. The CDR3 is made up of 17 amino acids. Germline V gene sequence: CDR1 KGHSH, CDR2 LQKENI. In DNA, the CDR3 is TGTGCCAGCTCACCATATGCGGGGGACTCTGGGGCCAACGTCCTGACTTTC. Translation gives CASSPYAGDSGANVLTF.

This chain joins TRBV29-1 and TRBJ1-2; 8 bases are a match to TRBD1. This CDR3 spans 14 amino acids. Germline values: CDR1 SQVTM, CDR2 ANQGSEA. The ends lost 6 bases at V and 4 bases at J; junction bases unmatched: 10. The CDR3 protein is CSVSVDRAVYGYTF. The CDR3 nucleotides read TGCAGCGTGAGCGTGGACAGGGCCGTCTATGGCTACACCTTC.

The CDR3: CASSPGSWEGAFF. The CDR3 DNA is TGTGCCAGCAGCCCCGGGAGTTGGGAGGGGGCTTTCTTT. This sequence joins TRBV12-3 or TRBV12-4 and TRBJ1-1; possibly TRBD1 for D (5 bases). The CDR3 runs 13 residues. Trimming took off 6 bases at V and 11 bases at J, with 19 bases between the two ends.

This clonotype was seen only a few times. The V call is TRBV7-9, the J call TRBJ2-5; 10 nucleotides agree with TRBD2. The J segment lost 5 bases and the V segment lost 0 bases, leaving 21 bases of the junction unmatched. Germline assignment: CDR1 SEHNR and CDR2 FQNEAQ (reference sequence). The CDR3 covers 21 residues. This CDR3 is CASSLAFGQGALLAGTETQYF. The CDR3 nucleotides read TGTGCCAGCAGCTTAGCGTTTGGACAGGGTGCCCTACTAGCGGGAACGGAGACCCAGTACTTC.

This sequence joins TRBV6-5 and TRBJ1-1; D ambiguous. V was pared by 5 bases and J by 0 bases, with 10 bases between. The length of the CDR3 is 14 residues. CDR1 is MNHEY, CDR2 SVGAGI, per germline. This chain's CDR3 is CASSRVDLNTEAFF. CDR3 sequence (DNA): TGTGCCAGCAGTAGAGTGGACCTGAACACTGAAGCTTTCTTT.

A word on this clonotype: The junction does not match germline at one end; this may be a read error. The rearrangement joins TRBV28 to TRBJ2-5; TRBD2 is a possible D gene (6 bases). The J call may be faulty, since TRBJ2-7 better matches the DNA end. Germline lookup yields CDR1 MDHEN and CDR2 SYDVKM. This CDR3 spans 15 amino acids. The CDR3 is CTSSPGTRSSYEQYF. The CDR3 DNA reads TGTACCAGCAGTCCCGGGACTCGCTCCTCCTACGAGCAGTACTTC.

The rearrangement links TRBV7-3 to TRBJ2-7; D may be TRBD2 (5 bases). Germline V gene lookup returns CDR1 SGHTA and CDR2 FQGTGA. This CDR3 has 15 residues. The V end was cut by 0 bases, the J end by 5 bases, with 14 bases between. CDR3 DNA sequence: TGTGCCAGCAGCTTAACTCCGGCGGGTCCTCACGAGCAGTACTTC. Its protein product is CASSLTPAGPHEQYF. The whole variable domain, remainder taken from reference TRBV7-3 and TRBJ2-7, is GAGVSQTPSNKVTEKGKYVELRCDPISGHTALYWYRQSLGQGPEFLIYFQGTGAADDSGLPNDRFFAVRPEGSVSTLKIQRTERGDSAVYLCASSLTPAGPHEQYFGPGTRLTVT.

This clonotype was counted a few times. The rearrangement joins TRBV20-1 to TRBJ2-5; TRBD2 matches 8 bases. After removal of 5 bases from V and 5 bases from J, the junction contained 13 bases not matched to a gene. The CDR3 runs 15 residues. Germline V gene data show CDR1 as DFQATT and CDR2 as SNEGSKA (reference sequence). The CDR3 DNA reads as TGCAGTGCTCCCGTACCAGCGGGGGACTTGGAGACCCAGTACTTC. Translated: CSAPVPAGDLETQYF.

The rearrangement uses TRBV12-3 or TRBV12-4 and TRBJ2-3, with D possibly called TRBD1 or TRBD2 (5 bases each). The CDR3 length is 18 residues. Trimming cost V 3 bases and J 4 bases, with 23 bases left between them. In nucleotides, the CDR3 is TGTGCCAGCAGTTTCCCTGGTCCCGGGACCCTGGAGGCAGATACGCAGTATTTT. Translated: CASSFPGPGTLEADTQYF.

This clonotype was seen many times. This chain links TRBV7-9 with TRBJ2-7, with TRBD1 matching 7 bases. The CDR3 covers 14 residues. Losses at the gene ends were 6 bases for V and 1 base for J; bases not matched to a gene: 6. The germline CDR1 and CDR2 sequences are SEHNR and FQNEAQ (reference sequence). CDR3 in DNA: TGTGCCAGCAGTTACCGGGACAGTTCCTACGAGCAGTACTTC. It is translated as CASSYRDSSYEQYF.

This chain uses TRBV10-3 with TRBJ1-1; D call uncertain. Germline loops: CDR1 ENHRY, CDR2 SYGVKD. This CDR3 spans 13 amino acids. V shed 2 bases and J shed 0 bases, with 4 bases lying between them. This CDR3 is CAISEGMNTEAFF. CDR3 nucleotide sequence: TGTGCCATCAGTGAGGGTATGAACACTGAAGCTTTCTTT.

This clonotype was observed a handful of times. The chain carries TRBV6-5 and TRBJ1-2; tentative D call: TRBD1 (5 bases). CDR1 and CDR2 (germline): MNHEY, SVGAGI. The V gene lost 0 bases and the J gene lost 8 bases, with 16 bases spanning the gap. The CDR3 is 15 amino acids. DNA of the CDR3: TGTGCCAGCAGTTACTCGTGGCGTCAGGGAGGAGGCTACACCTTC. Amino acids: CASSYSWRQGGGYTF.

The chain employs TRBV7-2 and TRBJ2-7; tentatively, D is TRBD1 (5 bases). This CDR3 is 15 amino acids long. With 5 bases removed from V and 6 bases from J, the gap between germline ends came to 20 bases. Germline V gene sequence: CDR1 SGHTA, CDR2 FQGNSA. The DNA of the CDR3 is TGTGCCAGCAGCCCTAGACAGACCTCCTACACCGAGCAGTACTTC. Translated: CASSPRQTSYTEQYF.

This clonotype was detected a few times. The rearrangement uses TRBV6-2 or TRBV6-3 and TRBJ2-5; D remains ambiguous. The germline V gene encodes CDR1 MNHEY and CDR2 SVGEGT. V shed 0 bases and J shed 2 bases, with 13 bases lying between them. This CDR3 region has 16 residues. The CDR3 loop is CASSYSSGPLQETQYF. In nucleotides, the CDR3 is TGTGCCAGCAGTTACTCGAGTGGACCATTGCAAGAGACCCAGTACTTC.

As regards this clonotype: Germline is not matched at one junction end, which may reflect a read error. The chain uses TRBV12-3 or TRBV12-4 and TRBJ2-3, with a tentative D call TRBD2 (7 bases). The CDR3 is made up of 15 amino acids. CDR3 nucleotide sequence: TGTGCCTCAAAGGGGGGGGGGAGGAGCACAGATACGCAGTATTTC. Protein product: CASKGGGRSTDTQYF.

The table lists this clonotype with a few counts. CDR3 protein: CSTRGGDSYEQYF. As DNA, the CDR3 is TGCAGCACCCGAGGGGGAGATTCCTACGAGCAGTACTTC. The genes are TRBV29-1 and TRBJ2-7; tentative D call: TRBD1 (6 bases). The germline V gene encodes CDR1 SQVTM and CDR2 ANQGSEA. V was pared by 8 bases and J by 1 base, with 15 bases between. The CDR3 length is 13 residues.

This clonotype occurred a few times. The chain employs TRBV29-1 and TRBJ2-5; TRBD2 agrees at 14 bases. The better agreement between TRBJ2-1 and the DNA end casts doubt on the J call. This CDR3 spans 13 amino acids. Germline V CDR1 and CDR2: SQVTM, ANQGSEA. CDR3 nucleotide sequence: TGCAGTGCTGGGACTAGCGGGGGCAATGAGCAGTTCTTC. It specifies CSAGTSGGNEQFF.

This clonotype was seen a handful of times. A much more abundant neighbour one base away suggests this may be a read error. The CDR3 DNA sequence: TGTGCCAGCAGCTCCCCGGTGGGTAGCGGGAGCATCGGGGTTTACAGTGAGCAGTTCTTC. Translating gives CASSSPVGSGSIGVYSEQFF. The chain joins TRBV11-2 to TRBJ2-1; 9 positions agree with TRBD2. The germline CDR1 and CDR2 sequences are SGHAT and FQNNGV. This CDR3 has 20 amino acids.